A single sample is the source of the 22 T cell receptor beta chains below, sequenced in a study of CD8+ T cells in alopecia areata. After isolation, RNA underwent reverse transcription to generate cDNA as the sequencing template. Profiling relied on immunoSEQ multiplex PCR, and the TCRdb table lists in-frame clones only, not all of them. The sample is made up of roughly 110,000 clones, none counted only once. Material for sequencing was lesional skin. Receptors originate from a C3H/HeJ mouse with alopecia areata. For this strain, the MHC haplotype corresponds to H2-k.

This clone was counted many times. Translating the DNA gives a protein that differs from the TCRdb entry at residue 12; the protein shown here is that DNA translation. Gene names refer to mouse genes. The missing CDR3 end, 3 residues past where the read stops, is filled in from the germline J gene. The rearrangement links TRBV13-3 to TRBJ1-6, with TRBD1 as a possible D gene (6 bases). TRBJ1-6 is an ORF, with its function uncertain. Trimming removed 2 bases at V and 4 bases at J, with 10 bases between. Looked up from germline, CDR1 is NNHDY and CDR2 is SYVADS. The CDR3 is made up of 15 amino acids. The CDR3 sequence: CASSEGGGYNSPLYF. The DNA read from the CDR3 is TGTGCCAGCAGTGAAGGGGGGGGGTATAATTCGCCC.

This clone was counted between two and nine times. The genes and germline here are from mouse. The missing CDR3 end, 4 residues past where the read stops, is filled in from the germline J gene. This chain joins TRBV13-1 and TRBJ2-3; D uncertain. From germline, CDR1 is NSHNY and CDR2 SYGAGN. Trimming took 0 bases from V and 3 from J, leaving 8 bases between them. The CDR3 spans 14 residues. The DNA read from the CDR3 is TGTGCCAGCAGTGATGCTTCCTGGGCAGAA. Its translation: CASSDASWAE. The complete CDR3 protein is CASSDASWAETLYF.

Turning to this clone: Gene names follow the mouse nomenclature. The read terminates 4 residues ahead of where the CDR3 ends, so the germline J gene completes it. The genes are TRBV13-3 and TRBJ2-3; the D gene is possibly TRBD1 (7 bases). CDR1 is NNHDY, CDR2 SYVADS, per germline. This CDR3 is 14 amino acids long. The sequenced part of the CDR3 DNA is TGTGCCAGCAGTCAAGGGGGCGCGGGAGAA. Translation: CASSQGGAGE. The full CDR3 protein is CASSQGGAGETLYF.

By sample fraction, this clone is medium-sized. The gene symbols are mouse symbols. The read gets to within 4 residues of the CDR3 end, and the germline J gene fills in the rest. The V call is TRBV19, the J call TRBJ2-5; D is possibly TRBD2 (6 bases). The germline gives CDR1 FNHDT, CDR2 SITEND (reference sequence). This CDR3 region has 11 residues. The chain's CDR3 is CASSLGDTQYF. CDR3 bases read: TGTGCCAGCAGTCTGGGGGAC.

Many counts were recorded for this clone. The protein recorded in TCRdb does not match the translated DNA at residue 10; the protein presented here comes from translating the DNA. The listed genes are named as in mouse. The CDR3 protein is CASTAGVNSPLYF. The CDR3 DNA, read in part, is TGTGCCAGCACCGCAGGGGTCAATTCGCCC. The chain employs TRBV13-3 and TRBJ1-6; a possible D gene is TRBD1 (6 bases). The CDR3 is cut off 3 residues early in the read; its end comes from the germline J gene. TRBJ1-6 is known as an ORF, though its function is uncertain. This CDR3 contains 13 residues. Germline V CDR1 and CDR2: NNHDY, SYVADS. Trimming took 6 bases from V and 7 from J, leaving 11 bases between them.

This clone was observed a handful of times. The listed TCRdb protein conflicts with the DNA translation at residue 14, and the protein shown is translated directly from the DNA. Germline and genes here are mouse. The CDR3 goes on 3 residues after the read ends, and that part is filled in from the germline J gene. V usage is TRBV13-3 and J usage is TRBJ1-6, with TRBD1 matching over 7 bases. TRBJ1-6 is treated as an ORF (open reading frame) with a function not yet certain. The CDR3 is made up of 17 amino acids. The V gene's germline CDR1 is NNHDY and CDR2 SYVADS. The V and J ends lost 5 bases and 0 bases, in that order; junction bases with no gene match: 8. CDR3 DNA (partial): TGTGCCAGCAGGCCCGGGACAGTAAATTCCTATAATTCGCCC. Translated, it gives CASRPGTVNSYNSP. The complete CDR3 protein is CASRPGTVNSYNSPLYF.

Turning to this clone: DNA and listed protein disagree at residue 11, so the protein shown here was translated from the DNA. Any gene name here is a mouse gene name. The sequence runs out 3 residues before the end of the CDR3; the remainder is reconstructed from the germline J gene. V is TRBV12-1 and J is TRBJ1-3, with D tentatively TRBD1 (5 bases). The CDR3 covers 14 residues. The germline V gene encodes CDR1 SGHSN and CDR2 HYEKVE. V was trimmed by 3 bases and J by 3 bases, leaving 11 bases between them. Partial CDR3 DNA: TGTGCCAGCTCTTTCGGAGGGGTTGGAAATACG. Encoded protein: CASSFGGVGNT. The complete CDR3 reads CASSFGGVGNTLYF. Combining the CDR3 with reference TRBV12-1 and TRBJ1-3 gives the whole variable domain DSGVVQSPRHIIKEKGGRSVLTCIPISGHSNVVWYQQTLGKELKFLIQHYEKVERDKGFLPSRFSVQQFDDYHSEMNMSALELEDSAMYFCASSFGGVGNTLYFGEGSRLIVV.

A few counts support this clone. A mismatch at residue 12 separates the TCRdb protein from the translated DNA, so the protein presented here was translated from the DNA. Mouse gene names apply. The CDR3 extends 3 residues past the end of the read, so its final part is completed from the germline J gene. This chain links TRBV13-3 with TRBJ1-3; D is possibly TRBD1 (6 bases). V was clipped by 5 bases and J by 0 bases, with 12 bases between them. This CDR3 spans 15 amino acids. From germline, CDR1 is NNHDY and CDR2 SYVADS. CDR3 sequence: CASRWDTYSGNTLYF. The CDR3 bases that were read are TGTGCCAGCAGGTGGGACACCTATTCTGGAAATACG.

This clone was seen a few times. Germline and genes: mouse. From the germline J gene comes the end of the CDR3, since the read stops 4 residues before it. The chain employs TRBV19 and TRBJ1-4, with a tentative D call TRBD1 (6 bases). This CDR3 has 14 residues. Looked up from germline, CDR1 is FNHDT and CDR2 is SITEND (reference sequence). Incomplete CDR3 DNA: TGTGCCAGCAATTACTGGGGGGGCGCCGAA. Translating it yields CASNYWGGAE. The full CDR3 is CASNYWGGAERLFF.

This clone showed up just a few times. Gene names and germline refer to mouse. The CDR3 end falls 4 residues outside the read, so it is completed with the germline J gene. The V call is TRBV19, the J call TRBJ2-7; no reliable D call. Germline-derived CDR1 and CDR2 are FNHDT and SITEND (reference sequence). Trimming cost V 4 bases and J 3 bases, with 8 bases left between them. The CDR3 sequence is 12 residues long. This chain's CDR3 is CASSLILYEQYF. The CDR3 DNA, read in part, is TGTGCCAGCAGTTTAATTCTCTAT.

Details on this clone: Here the gene names and germline are mouse. Read sequence stops 4 residues before the CDR3 end, and the germline J gene provides the missing end. V gene TRBV19 combines with J gene TRBJ2-1, with TRBD2 matching 10 bases. J was trimmed by 4 bases and V by 1 base; bases with no gene match: 5. This CDR3 has 16 amino acids. Germline-derived CDR1 and CDR2 are FNHDT and SITEND (reference sequence). The CDR3 reads CASSINWGGVYAEQFF. Incomplete CDR3 DNA: TGTGCCAGCAGTATAAACTGGGGGGGGGTTTATGCT.

A remark on this clone: Gene names are the mouse ones. The DNA ends 4 residues before the CDR3 does, and the rest of the CDR3 is filled in from the germline J gene. This sequence joins TRBV19 and TRBJ1-1; 7 bases are a match to TRBD1. Germline CDR1 and CDR2: FNHDT and SITEND (reference sequence). This CDR3 has 13 residues. The trim removed 5 bases at V and 4 bases at J, leaving 5 bases unmatched. The DNA read from the CDR3 is TGTGCCAGCAGCATACAGGGGCGCACA. It codes for CASSIQGRT. The complete CDR3 reads CASSIQGRTEVFF.

Worth noting for this clone: These gene names are mouse names. Read coverage stops 4 residues before the CDR3 terminus; the germline J gene supplies the remainder. The chain has TRBV13-3 and TRBJ2-1; 9 bases are shared with TRBD2. V lost 9 bases, J lost 4 bases, and 5 bases stayed unmatched. The CDR3 consists of 13 residues. From germline, CDR1 is NNHDY and CDR2 SYVADS. The part of the CDR3 DNA that was read is TGTGCCACAAGGACTGGGGCATATGCT. Translation gives CATRTGAYA. The full CDR3 is CATRTGAYAEQFF.

This clone was counted between two and nine times. Germline and genes: mouse. The read halts 4 residues ahead of the CDR3 end, with the missing end drawn from the germline J gene. The rearrangement uses TRBV19 and TRBJ2-5, with D possibly being TRBD1 (6 bases). The CDR3 is 14 residues long. V was pared by 5 bases and J by 0 bases, with 10 bases between. The V gene's germline CDR1 is FNHDT and CDR2 SITEND (reference sequence). The CDR3 sequence: CASRTGTNQDTQYF. The CDR3 DNA, read in part, is TGTGCCAGCAGAACCGGGACAAACCAAGAC.

This clone was counted a few times. These gene names are mouse names. The CDR3 end falls 4 residues outside the read, so it is completed with the germline J gene. This chain links TRBV1 with TRBJ1-4; TRBD1 matches at 8 bases. The V gene's germline CDR1 is NSQYPW and CDR2 LRSPGD (reference sequence). After removal of 2 bases from V and 0 bases from J, the junction contained 5 bases not matched to a gene. The CDR3 loop spans 17 amino acids. This CDR3 is CTCSAIPGQVSNERLFF. Partial CDR3 DNA: TGCACCTGCAGTGCAATCCCGGGACAGGTTTCCAACGAA.

With respect to this clone: Gene names refer to mouse genes. The observed sequence ends 4 residues before the CDR3 terminus, with the missing tail filled in from the germline J gene. This chain joins TRBV13-1 and TRBJ2-4; 9 bases map to TRBD1. The CDR3 loop spans 15 amino acids. The germline CDR1 and CDR2 sequences are NSHNY and SYGAGN. The DNA read from the CDR3 is TGTGCCAGCAGTGATGCATCGGGACAGGGAAAC. Its protein is CASSDASGQGN. The whole CDR3 is CASSDASGQGNTLYF.

Concerning this clone: Each gene name is a mouse one. The read falls 4 residues short of the CDR3 end, and the missing part is taken from the germline J gene. This chain joins TRBV31 and TRBJ2-7; TRBD2 is a possible D gene (5 bases). V was pared by 3 bases and J by 0 bases, with 12 bases between. This CDR3 contains 14 residues. CDR1 and CDR2 from the germline V gene are GKSSPN and SITVG. The sequenced part of the CDR3 DNA is TGTGCCTGGAGAAATGGGGAGAGCTCCTAT. Residues: CAWRNGESSY. The complete CDR3 protein is CAWRNGESSYEQYF.

As for this clone: Gene names and germline match the mouse. The read finishes 4 residues shy of the CDR3 end, and the germline J gene is used to complete it. J is TRBJ1-4 and V is TRBV13-3, with 8 bases identical to TRBD1. Germline V lookup: CDR1 NNHDY, CDR2 SYVADS. The CDR3 sequence is 15 residues long. Trimming took 5 bases from V and 0 from J; bases not matched to a gene: 3. CDR3 DNA, as far as it was read: TGTGCCAGCAGGACAGGGGAAATTTCCAACGAA. Its protein is CASRTGEISNE. The full CDR3 protein is CASRTGEISNERLFF.

Remarks on this clone: Genes and germline come from the mouse. CDR3 protein: CASRLRDNEQYF. Incomplete CDR3 DNA: TGTGCCAGCAGACTCCGGGACAAT. V and J are TRBV13-3 and TRBJ2-7, with a weak D call TRBD1 (6 bases). The missing CDR3 end, 4 residues past where the read stops, is filled in from the germline J gene. The CDR3 covers 12 residues. Germline CDR1 and CDR2: NNHDY and SYVADS.

This clone has more than one count but fewer than ten. The genes and germline here are from mouse. Read sequence stops 4 residues before the CDR3 end, and the germline J gene provides the missing end. This sequence joins TRBV19 and TRBJ2-3; TRBD2 agrees at 9 bases. The germline V gene encodes CDR1 FNHDT and CDR2 SITEND (reference sequence). The ends lost 4 bases at V and 0 bases at J; junction bases unmatched: 9. The CDR3 is 17 amino acids. CDR3 protein: CASSPLTGGESAETLYF. The CDR3 DNA, read in part, is TGTGCCAGCAGTCCTTTGACTGGGGGTGAAAGTGCAGAA.

There are a few counts of this clone. The gene names given are mouse names. Read sequence stops 4 residues before the CDR3 end, and the germline J gene provides the missing end. The V call is TRBV13-3, the J call TRBJ2-3, with 11 bases identical to TRBD2. Germline assignment: CDR1 NNHDY and CDR2 SYVADS. With 3 bases clipped from V and 1 base from J, the junction kept 7 bases outside the gene matches. The length of the CDR3 is 17 residues. The CDR3 loop is CASSGNWGGARAETLYF. The covered CDR3 bases are TGTGCCAGCAGTGGAAACTGGGGGGGCGCTCGTGCAGAA.

Notes on this clone: Gene names are mouse gene names. The CDR3 end is not reached by the read, which stops 4 residues before it; the germline J gene fills it in. V usage is TRBV13-3 and J usage is TRBJ2-2, with D possibly TRBD1 on 6 matching bases. Trimming stripped 1 base from V and 3 bases from J, with 10 bases between. This CDR3 has 15 residues. Germline CDR1 is NNHDY and CDR2 is SYVADS. CDR3 protein: CASSDRRGHTGQLYF. The CDR3 DNA, read in part, is TGTGCCAGCAGTGATCGCAGGGGCCACACCGGG.